The 23 T cell receptor beta chains given below trace back to one sample, sequenced in a study of shared clonotypes between healthy human individuals (dated by TCRdb to 2020 to 2021). Receptor libraries were prepared by the immunoSEQ multiplex PCR assay. Imported from immuneACCESS, the table was reduced by TCRdb to in-frame sequences with V and J called. These copies leave out some clones; in studies compared against another copy, an unresolved V gene accounts for under half, and the cause of the remainder is not known. This sample is represented by roughly 2 million clones; 95% of them were singletons. The ten largest clones capture less than 0.15% of the sample. The source material was naive CD4+ T cells sorted from blood. Reading the label with the study, this specimen's cell subset or site is: CD45RA+ positively selected. The receptors shown here come from a man younger than 35 in good health.

V usage is TRBV5-4 and J usage is TRBJ2-7, with a possible D match to TRBD1 (6 bases). Germline CDR1 is SGHNT and CDR2 is YYREEE (reference sequence). The CDR3 loop spans 16 amino acids. Trimming removed 6 bases from V and 0 bases from J, with 19 bases in between. The CDR3 spells CASTKGMGQSSYEQYF. The CDR3 DNA follows: TGTGCCAGCACCAAGGGTATGGGACAAAGCTCCTACGAGCAGTACTTC. Full variable domain (outside the CDR3, taken from reference TRBV5-4 and TRBJ2-7): ETGVTQSPTHLIKTRGQQVTLRCSSQSGHNTVSWYQQALGQGPQFIFQYYREEENGRGNFPPRFSGLQFPNYSSELNVNALELDDSALYLCASTKGMGQSSYEQYFGPGTRLTVT.

The rearrangement joins TRBV5-6 to TRBJ2-7; 11 bases line up with TRBD2. Germline values: CDR1 SGHDT, CDR2 YYEEEE. With 0 bases clipped from V and 3 bases from J, the junction kept 5 bases outside the gene matches. CDR3 length: 16 amino acids. The CDR3 here is CASSLAGSGRGYEQYF. The CDR3 nucleotides read TGTGCCAGCAGCTTGGCAGGTAGCGGGAGGGGCTACGAGCAGTACTTC.

A single count supports this clone. The chain joins TRBV25-1 to TRBJ2-1, with 10 bases that match TRBD1. The CDR3 has 15 residues. In germline, CDR1 is MGHDK, CDR2 SYGVNS. The J segment lost 9 bases and the V segment lost 0 bases, leaving 5 bases of the junction unmatched. The CDR3 DNA reads TGTGCCAGCAGTGAATATTTAGGACAGGGGGGTGAGCAGTTCTTC. Its translation: CASSEYLGQGGEQFF.

This rearrangement joins TRBV7-2 to TRBJ1-2, with D perhaps matching TRBD1 (6 bases). V lost 1 base, J lost 4 bases, and 13 bases lay in between. The CDR3 consists of 15 residues. Germline values: CDR1 SGHTA, CDR2 FQGNSA. CDR3 DNA sequence: TGTGCCAGCAGCTTAGGGGCAGGGGAGGTCTATGGCTACACCTTC. Translating gives CASSLGAGEVYGYTF. Looking up the rest from reference TRBV7-2 and TRBJ1-2 gives the full variable domain: GAGVSQSPSNKVTEKGKDVELRCDPISGHTALYWYRQSLGQGLEFLIYFQGNSAPDKSGLPSDRFSAERTGGSVSTLTIQRTQQEDSAVYLCASSLGAGEVYGYTFGSGTRLTVV.

The V and J genes are TRBV11-3 and TRBJ2-1; TRBD2 matches 9 bases. The germline V gene has CDR1 SGHNT and CDR2 YENEEA. The CDR3 covers 16 residues. The ends lost 5 bases at V and 0 bases at J; junction bases unmatched: 5. The CDR3 region is CASSTDSGSSYNEQFF. The CDR3 nucleotides are TGTGCCAGCAGCACCGATAGCGGGAGCTCCTACAATGAGCAGTTCTTC.

This sequence joins TRBV9 and TRBJ1-3, with TRBD1 as a possible D gene (5 bases). Trimming pared 0 bases from V and 0 bases from J, leaving 10 bases between. The CDR3 loop spans 16 amino acids. From germline, CDR1 is SGDLS and CDR2 YYNGEE. CDR3 in amino acids: CASSVADILSGNTIYF. CDR3 sequence (DNA): TGTGCCAGCAGCGTAGCGGACATACTCTCTGGAAACACCATATATTTT.

The chain recombines TRBV7-3 with TRBJ2-7; TRBD1 might be the D (5 bases). This CDR3 has 15 amino acids. Germline loops: CDR1 SGHTA, CDR2 FQGTGA. V was clipped by 5 bases and J by 1 base, with 15 bases between them. CDR3 DNA sequence: TGTGCCAGCAGCCCCGGCAGGGTATTTTCCTACGAGCAGTACTTC. It codes for CASSPGRVFSYEQYF.

This sequence joins TRBV5-1 and TRBJ2-3, with 8 nucleotides matching TRBD2. V trimming: 5 bases; J trimming: 0 bases; junction bases outside the gene matches: 8. The CDR3 covers 16 residues. The germline CDR1 and CDR2 sequences are SGHRS and YFSETQ. CDR3 DNA sequence: TGCGCCAGCAGGATAGCGGGGACGACTAGCACAGATACGCAGTATTTT. Protein: CASRIAGTTSTDTQYF.

A single count supports this clone. The genes are TRBV25-1 and TRBJ1-2; D is uncertain. Trimming removed 2 bases from V and 6 bases from J, with 16 bases in between. The CDR3 sequence is 15 residues long. Germline V lookup: CDR1 MGHDK, CDR2 SYGVNS. Here the CDR3 reads CASSEEGDESNGYTF. DNA for the CDR3: TGTGCCAGCAGTGAAGAAGGAGACGAGTCGAATGGCTACACCTTC.

The V gene is TRBV9, the J gene TRBJ1-2; D is unclear. Trimming left V 0 bases short and J 8 bases short, with 8 bases between. There are 12 residues in the CDR3. Looked up from germline, CDR1 is SGDLS and CDR2 is YYNGEE. The CDR3, as DNA: TGTGCCAGCAGCGTAGCCAACCTAGGCTACACCTTC. The encoded protein is CASSVANLGYTF.

In DNA form, the CDR3 reads TGTGCCAGCAGCGTCCAAACCTCTGGGGCCAACGTCCTGACTTTC. Its translation: CASSVQTSGANVLTF. The chain has TRBV7-9 and TRBJ2-6, with D uncertain. The germline V and J ends were trimmed by 5 bases and 0 bases, with 8 bases remaining between them. CDR1 and CDR2 from the germline V gene are SEHNR and FQNEAQ (reference sequence). This CDR3 has 15 residues.

The chain links TRBV18 to TRBJ2-5; D unclear. The germline V and J ends were trimmed by 2 bases and 0 bases, with 16 bases remaining between them. This CDR3 is built from 17 residues. Germline loops: CDR1 KGHSH, CDR2 LQKENI. The CDR3: CASSPGPGRANQETQYF. Here the CDR3 DNA reads TGTGCCAGCTCACCAGGTCCGGGTCGAGCCAACCAAGAGACCCAGTACTTC.

The chain employs TRBV11-2 and TRBJ2-7; a weak D match, TRBD2 (6 bases). With 1 base removed from V and 2 bases from J, the gap between germline ends came to 12 bases. Germline values: CDR1 SGHAT, CDR2 FQNNGV. This CDR3 contains 15 residues. This CDR3 is CASSLAWGGAYEQYF. CDR3 DNA sequence: TGTGCCAGCAGCTTAGCTTGGGGCGGGGCCTACGAGCAGTACTTC.

For this clone: The sample has other DNA sequences that encode this CDR3 too. V is TRBV30 and J is TRBJ1-2, with D perhaps TRBD1 (6 bases). Germline V CDR1 and CDR2: GTSNPN, SVGIG (reference sequence). Trimming took 4 bases from V and 2 from J, leaving 8 bases between them. This CDR3 has 12 residues. The CDR3, as DNA: TGTGCCTGGAAGGGGGGGAACTATGGCTACACCTTC. Protein sequence: CAWKGGNYGYTF.

The CDR3: CAISESGGRDTQYF. The CDR3 nucleotides read TGTGCCATCAGTGAGTCTGGCGGAAGAGATACGCAGTATTTT. This sequence joins TRBV10-3 and TRBJ2-3; no reliable D call. CDR1 is ENHRY and CDR2 is SYGVKD in the germline V gene. V lost 0 bases and J 5 bases, leaving 9 bases between the germline ends. CDR3 size: 14 residues.

The V call is TRBV5-1, the J call TRBJ1-3, with D hard to call. The V gene's germline CDR1 is SGHRS and CDR2 YFSETQ. The CDR3 is 15 amino acids. V shed 0 bases and J shed 0 bases, with 7 bases lying between them. The CDR3 sequence: CASSLDESSGNTIYF. CDR3 coding DNA: TGCGCCAGCAGCTTGGATGAGAGCTCTGGAAACACCATATATTTT.

The chain carries TRBV28 and TRBJ1-5, with 7 bases aligning to TRBD1. Germline trimming cut 6 bases from V and 4 bases from J; bases unmatched to any gene: 6. CDR1 MDHEN and CDR2 SYDVKM come from the germline V gene. The CDR3 runs to 14 residues. CDR3 nucleotides: TGTGCCAGCAGCCTCGTGGACAGGAATCAGCCCCAGCATTTT. It translates to CASSLVDRNQPQHF.

The genes are TRBV5-1 and TRBJ2-5; no clear D. The CDR3 extends over 13 amino acids. Trimming pared 4 bases from V and 3 bases from J, leaving 10 bases between. Germline-derived CDR1 and CDR2 are SGHRS and YFSETQ. Here the CDR3 reads CASSPRSEETQYF. The CDR3 DNA sequence: TGCGCCAGCAGCCCCCGATCCGAAGAGACCCAGTACTTC.

The genes are TRBV6-6 and TRBJ2-7; possible D gene TRBD1, 6 bases. Germline-derived CDR1 and CDR2 are MNHNY and SVGAGI (reference sequence). Trimming pared 4 bases from V and 4 bases from J, leaving 11 bases between. This CDR3 spans 13 amino acids. The CDR3 region has the DNA TGTGCCAGCAGTTCCCGGACAGCTTACGAGCAGTACTTC. Its translation: CASSSRTAYEQYF.

Regarding this clone: At the DNA level, this CDR3 is encoded by other sequences in the same sample as well. This rearrangement joins TRBV7-2 to TRBJ1-1, with unresolved D. V dropped 4 bases and J dropped 1 base, with 7 bases sitting between them. The CDR3 covers 13 residues. Germline V gene data show CDR1 as SGHTA and CDR2 as FQGNSA. The CDR3 protein is CASSSQRNTEAFF. In DNA form, the CDR3 reads TGTGCCAGCAGCTCGCAGAGGAACACTGAAGCTTTCTTT.

This chain uses TRBV18 with TRBJ2-7; D is undetermined. The CDR3 covers 15 residues. The V end lost 3 bases, the J end lost 3 bases, and 15 bases lay between the germline ends. Germline V gene sequence: CDR1 KGHSH, CDR2 LQKENI. The CDR3, as DNA: TGTGCCAGCTCACCTCACCCGGACCGATACTACGAGCAGTACTTC. It codes for CASSPHPDRYYEQYF.

This clone is a singleton in its sample. V and J are TRBV28 and TRBJ1-1; TRBD1 is a possible D gene (6 bases). The length of the CDR3 is 15 residues. In germline, CDR1 is MDHEN, CDR2 SYDVKM. Trimming left V 2 bases short and J 4 bases short, with 14 bases between. Here the CDR3 reads CASSLVGRGSTEAFF. In nucleotides, the CDR3 is TGTGCCAGCAGTTTAGTCGGCAGGGGATCCACTGAAGCTTTCTTT.

To note about this clone: Within the sample, other DNA sequences also encode this same CDR3. The chain is built from TRBV30 and TRBJ2-7; D gene unclear. Germline CDR1 and CDR2: GTSNPN and SVGIG (reference sequence). This CDR3 region has 11 residues. Trimming removed 4 bases at V and 1 base at J, with 5 bases between. CDR3 sequence (DNA): TGTGCCTGGAAGCTATCCTACGAGCAGTACTTC. It encodes CAWKLSYEQYF.